These T cell receptor beta chains were read from a single sample in a study of control samples from healthy donors and cancer patients. This table comes from immunoSEQ multiplex PCR, and its TCRdb copy is limited to in-frame clones, with some not included. Of 200,000 or so clones listed, 90% to 95% are singletons. The sample comprised blood. The receptors originated from a man in his forties or fifties in good health. Both conserved end residues are part of each CDR3. Fields, in order: D gene, V gene, clone size, J gene, CDR3 protein, CDR3 DNA. The D gene is left open where the match is weak. Clone size appears in some rows only: once, few, many, or a class for an expanded clone.

.	TRBV5-1	.	TRBJ1-4	CASSLEGFPNEKLFF	TGCGCCAGCAGCTTGGAGGGGTTCCCTAATGAAAAACTGTTTTTT
.	TRBV6-2/TRBV6-3	.	TRBJ1-6	CASSYSDPTAYNSPLHF	TGTGCCAGCAGTTACTCGGATCCGACAGCCTATAATTCACCCCTCCACTTT
.	TRBV15	.	TRBJ2-7	CATSMEGKIPYEQYF	TGTGCCACCAGCATGGAGGGGAAGATCCCCTACGAGCAGTACTTC
.	TRBV10-3	.	TRBJ1-3	CATRPEPSGGNTIYF	TGTGCCACCCGTCCCGAGCCCTCCGGTGGAAACACCATATATTTT
.	TRBV9	.	TRBJ2-2	CASSVSGELFF	TGTGCCAGCAGCGTCTCCGGGGAGCTGTTTTTT
TRBD1	TRBV18	.	TRBJ1-2	CASSPSRQGADYGYTF	TGTGCCAGCTCACCTTCGAGACAGGGGGCGGACTATGGCTACACCTTC
TRBD1	TRBV6-2/TRBV6-3	.	TRBJ1-6	CASSYLGTGTSSYNSPLHF	TGTGCCAGCAGTTACTTGGGGACAGGGACGAGCTCCTATAATTCACCCCTCCACTTT
TRBD1	TRBV9	.	TRBJ2-1	CASSSQQGAKRNEQFF	TGTGCCAGCAGCTCCCAACAGGGGGCGAAACGCAATGAGCAGTTCTTC
.	TRBV10-2	few	TRBJ1-1	CASSFDRNTEAFF	TGCGCCAGCAGTTTCGACAGGAACACTGAAGCTTTCTTT
.	TRBV6-5	.	TRBJ1-5	CASSKQGGNQPQHF	TGTGCCAGCAGTAAACAGGGAGGCAATCAGCCCCAGCATTTT
.	TRBV30	few	TRBJ2-2	CAWKQLGVTGELFF	TGTGCCTGGAAACAGTTGGGGGTCACCGGGGAGCTGTTTTTT
TRBD1	TRBV10-3	.	TRBJ1-2	CAIKRQGEGGYGYTF	TGTGCCATCAAAAGACAGGGGGAAGGAGGCTATGGCTACACCTTC